A single sample is the source of the 5 T cell receptor beta chains below, sequenced in a study of response to subunit inactivated influenza vaccine. TCRdb ran MiXCR on the RT-PCR reads and lists one entry per CDR3 protein. The data contain around 500,000 distinct CDR3 sequences, approximately 10% of them seen just once; the ten biggest clones take up about 12%. Sequencing was performed on PBMCs from blood, taken more than 35 days after vaccination. The source of these receptors is a man over 45 who received an inactivated influenza vaccine.

This clonotype was detected only a few times. The V and J genes are TRBV12-3 or TRBV12-4 and TRBJ2-3; 10 positions agree with TRBD2. V gave up 6 bases and J gave up 2 bases; unmatched junction bases: 5. This CDR3 is 15 amino acids long. The chain's CDR3 is CASRDSGGPTDTQYF. The CDR3 nucleotides read TGTGCCAGCAGGGATAGCGGGGGGCCCACAGATACGCAGTATTTT.

The V and J genes are TRBV18 and TRBJ2-1; D ambiguous. CDR3 size: 13 residues. Trimming left V 2 bases short and J 5 bases short, with 7 bases between. CDR1 and CDR2 (germline): KGHSH, LQKENI. In DNA form, the CDR3 reads TGTGCCAGCTCACCAGCGCGCGACAATGAGCAGTTCTTC. Translated: CASSPARDNEQFF. Combining the CDR3 with reference TRBV18 and TRBJ2-1 gives the whole variable domain NAGVMQNPRHLVRRRGQEARLRCSPMKGHSHVYWYRQLPEEGLKFMVYLQKENIIDESGMPKERFSAEFPKEGPSILRIQQVVRGDSAAYFCASSPARDNEQFFGPGTRLTVL.

This clonotype was seen a handful of times. The chain couples TRBV6-1 to TRBJ1-2, with a possible D match to TRBD1 (6 bases). The CDR3 loop spans 15 amino acids. With 4 bases removed from V and 0 bases from J, the gap between germline ends came to 12 bases. Germline V gives CDR1 MNHNS, CDR2 SASEGT. CDR3 DNA sequence: TGTGCCAGCAGTGGAGCTGACAGGACTAACTATGGCTACACCTTC. It codes for CASSGADRTNYGYTF.

This rearrangement joins TRBV3-1 to TRBJ2-7; D is ambiguous. V was pared by 0 bases and J by 0 bases, with 6 bases between. Germline V gene lookup returns CDR1 LGHDT and CDR2 YNNKEL (reference sequence). The CDR3 totals 14 residues. DNA for the CDR3: TGTGCCAGCAGCCAAGATGCGAGCTCCTACGAGCAGTACTTC. Its protein product is CASSQDASSYEQYF.

This chain joins TRBV5-1 and TRBJ1-2; 9 bases line up with TRBD1. The CDR3 is 14 residues long. V shed 3 bases, J shed 6 bases, and the junction held 6 bases outside the gene matches. The V gene's germline CDR1 is SGHRS and CDR2 YFSETQ. The CDR3 DNA follows: TGCGCCAGCAGCTCACAGGGGGCGTTGGATGGCTACACCTTC. This sequence encodes CASSSQGALDGYTF.